This TCR beta chain was captured by sequencing in a study of blood T cell repertoires in COVID-19. The authors' processing: By means of reference gene primer amplification, nucleated cell counts were estimated. Assay: immunoSEQ multiplex PCR; the TCRdb copy retains only in-frame clones and omits some. V, J and clone size are those of that table, while D and trimming were read from the DNA. This sample has some 320,000 clones, with 89% found just once. Germline V gene lookup returns CDR1 SNHLY and CDR2 FYNNEI. The CDR3 is 13 residues long. Between the trimmed V and J ends, which lost 1 base and 3 bases, there was a span of 6 bases. No more than 2 weeks before study entry, exposed participants had met a case of COVID-19.

This sequence was found in a woman between 50 and 59 years old who had been exposed to COVID-19. The rearrangement uses TRBV2 and TRBJ1-2; no clear D. Sequences were obtained from PBMCs or T cells enriched from blood (not recorded which). CDR3 sequence: CASSEESDYGYTF. Here the CDR3 DNA reads TGTGCCAGCAGTGAAGAGTCGGACTATGGCTACACCTTC. The variable domain in full, with the rest retrieved from reference TRBV2 and TRBJ1-2, is EPEVTQTPSHQVTQMGQEVILRCVPISNHLYFYWYRQILGQKVEFLVSFYNNEISEKSEIFDDQFSVERPDGSNFTLKIRSTKLEDSAMYFCASSEESDYGYTFGSGTRLTVV.